The clone carrying this TCR beta chain was found a few times. Its antigen is unidentified. It was with a sample-barcoded 5' primer and a J-beta primer mix that a second PCR of roughly 7 to 12 cycles was run. From each sample, at least 3 million paired-end reads containing CDR3 were obtained. TCRdb re-called the 5' RACE reads with MiXCR, one entry per CDR3 protein. Counted here are around 1.5 million distinct CDR3 sequences, around 39% occurring once; the ten biggest clones make up 7.9%. This sample stems from a study of blood T cells in healthy people across ages. General study results and limits: CMV infection status of these donors was not known.

The CDR3 has 13 amino acids. Germline CDR1 DFQATT, CDR2 SNEGSKA (reference sequence). V lost 2 bases and J 2 bases, leaving 9 bases between the germline ends. V gene TRBV20-1 combines with J gene TRBJ2-5; D gene unclear. The source of this sequence is a woman younger than 30 in good health. Material: blood. CDR3 loop: CSARRALQETQYF. The DNA for the CDR3 is TGCAGTGCTAGAAGAGCCCTTCAAGAGACCCAGTACTTC.